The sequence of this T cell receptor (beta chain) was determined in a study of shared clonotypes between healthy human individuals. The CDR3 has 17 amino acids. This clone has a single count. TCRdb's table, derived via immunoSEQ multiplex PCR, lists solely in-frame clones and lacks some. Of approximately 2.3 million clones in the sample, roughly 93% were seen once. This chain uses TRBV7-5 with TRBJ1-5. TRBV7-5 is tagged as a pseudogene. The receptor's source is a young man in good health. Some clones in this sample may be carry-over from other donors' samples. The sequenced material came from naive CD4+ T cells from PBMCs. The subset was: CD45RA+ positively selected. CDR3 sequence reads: CARSLRRGYYSNQPQHF. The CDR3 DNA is TGTGCCAGAAGCTTGCGTCGGGGTTATTATAGCAATCAGCCCCAGCATTTT.